This T cell receptor beta chain was captured in a study of CD8+ T cells in alopecia areata. Study outcomes and limitations: More clonal than normal scalp was lesional scalp, particularly alopecia totalis/universalis.

Once RNA had been extracted, it was reverse transcribed into cDNA to act as the sequencing template. Sequencing used immunoSEQ multiplex PCR; TCRdb keeps in-frame clones, though not all of them. Of 200,000 to 250,000 clones in the sample, less than 80% were seen once. Germline CDR1 SEHNR, CDR2 FQNEAQ (reference sequence). Trimming cost V 0 bases and J 5 bases; bases outside gene matches: 9. There are 16 residues in the CDR3. For this clone: Its antigen is still unknown.

The sample in question was CD4+ T cells sorted from blood, obtained at week 0. The receptor's source is a human donor with alopecia areata. The chain is built from TRBV7-9 and TRBJ2-7; 8 bases are shared with TRBD2. The CDR3 DNA follows: TGTGCCAGCAGCTTAGCCCAAGCTCGGACTAGCAACGAGCAGTACTTC. This translates into CASSLAQARTSNEQYF.